This T cell receptor (beta chain) was observed in a study of regulatory T cells in long-lasting Graves disease (TCRdb year 2021). About the study as a whole: Antithyroid drugs had been taken for less than 3 months by newly diagnosed Graves' disease patients. This study used TCR sequencing and RNA sequencing of peripheral blood to compare persistent Graves' disease patients against newly diagnosed Graves' disease patients. The study took place in China and was registered as a clinical trial. A total of around 35 samples were covered by TCR sequencing, comprising approximately 13 persistent and about 20 newly diagnosed Graves' disease patients.

The library was generated by multiplex PCR. TCRdb names Illumina HiSeq 4000 as the instrument used. TCR beta libraries were built with iRepertoire HTBI primers and Arm-PCR amplification of CDR3 regions. PCR products were gel purified before sequencing. As for the authors' bioinformatics: Gene usage analysis of CDR3 amino acid clonotypes relied on the 60 to 65 TRBV and fewer than 15 TRBJ segments identified across samples. Filtered high-quality paired reads were merged into contigs using COPE and FqMerger. BLAST was used to align contigs to IMGT TRBV, TRBD and TRBJ reference genes, with CDR3 defined following IMGT. Highly expanded clones were defined as clonotypes with a frequency above 0.1%. Repertoire diversity was measured by Shannon entropy, and V-J evenness by the Gini coefficient. Clonotypes shared by more than one individual were considered public. TCRdb passed the public sequencing reads through fastp at Q25 and MiXCR, retaining productive beta sequences. Every distinct CDR3 protein forms one entry, paired with its most common genes and DNA. The V and J calls, along with clone size, are taken from TCRdb and not from the paper's own processing. This sample has 350,000 to 550,000 distinct CDR3 sequences in its table, and 16% of those were observed once. The biggest ten clones account for about 23% of the sample.

Results the study describes overall, beyond this receptor: TRBV28, TRBJ1-2 and TRBJ2-5 were preferentially used in persistent disease, while TRBV20-1 and TRBJ2-1 were favored in newly diagnosed disease. The study examined only peripheral blood because the primary lesion, thyroid tissue, could not be accessed. The authors noted that the small sample size was a limitation that may lower accuracy. Lower TCR Shannon entropy and fewer highly expanded clones were observed in persistent Graves' disease patients than in newly diagnosed patients, which suggested clonal expansion. Sequencing and analysis were limited to the TCR beta chain. More public clonotypes were shared among persistent patients (roughly 2,900) than among newly diagnosed patients (approximately 1,000).

According to the study, the label for this sample's time point signals: newly diagnosed GD, antithyroid drugs for less than 3 months. For both TCR sequencing and RNA sequencing, RNA was extracted from PBMCs using TRIzol. Graves' disease was diagnosed according to American Thyroid Association guidelines. Patients were recruited from an endocrinology department in Xi'an, China. Each patient gave 7 to 9.5 milliliters of peripheral blood, collected in an EDTA anticoagulant tube. Ficoll Paque Plus density gradient separation was used to isolate PBMCs, and no further T cell sorting was performed. An Agilent 2100 Bioanalyzer and agarose gel were used to check RNA quality, and a NanoDrop 2000 was used to measure RNA concentration. V is shortened by 3 bases, J by 7 bases, and the region joining them spans 13 bases. Taken from cysteine to phenylalanine, the CDR3 has 13 residues. Only the CDR3 DNA stays, 39 bases, in frame from base 1. The germline V gene specifies MGHRA as CDR1 and YSYEKL as CDR2.

This clonotype was observed a few times. The clone's antigen remains unknown. Per-base qualities were not stored, and no clone one base away is much larger. This same sample was also taken into another study, of T cells in Graves' hyperthyroidism and ophthalmopathy. That second report states: Stable Graves' hyperthyroidism was defined as the absence of progression to ophthalmopathy over 18 months of follow-up. Hyperthyroidism patients were newly diagnosed, had a disease duration of under 2 months, and were aged 18 to 65 years. Any patient with an uncontrolled infection, another autoimmune disease, pregnancy or lactation was excluded. Clinical symptoms, serum thyroxine and TRAb, thyroid ultrasound, and orbital computed tomography formed the basis for the diagnoses. A first-round RT-PCR of the TCR CDR3 used the HTBI primer set with the Qiagen OneStep RT-PCR kit. Most expanded thyroid clonotypes (frequency above 0.001) were also found in blood, which suggests that blood repertoires may mirror thyroid immune responses. In cross-validation, a model built on a 13 V-J signature told ophthalmopathy apart from stable hyperthyroidism with approximately 90% sensitivity and approximately 81% specificity, and in testing the same model reached 80%/75%. In validation, the model predicted progression to ophthalmopathy a median of roughly six months before onset, with around 70% sensitivity and 72.22% specificity. TCR V-J signatures able to tell the groups apart were searched for in a discovery cohort of around 95 patients, of whom more than 40 had Graves' ophthalmopathy and about 55 had stable Graves' hyperthyroidism. An independent validation cohort of under 20 hyperthyroidism patients and 17 patients who later progressed to ophthalmopathy tested prospective prediction of ophthalmopathy. The approximately 100 discovery patients were divided at random into training and test sets in a 7:3 ratio. Thyroid tissue and blood T-cell repertoires from roughly 6 Graves' hyperthyroidism patients were also compared in the study. After blood sampling, hyperthyroidism patients were treated with methimazole at a starting dose of 30 mg daily, and ophthalmopathy patients were treated with high-dose intravenous methylprednisolone. Libraries were constructed in a second round of multiplex PCR, after which size selection and purification were performed. Libraries were sequenced paired-end with 100 bp reads on an Illumina HiSeq2000. SOAPnuke was used to process the raw data, throwing out any read that contained adapters or uncalled bases, had a mean Phred below 15, or lacked an exact constant-primer or identifier match. High-quality paired reads were merged with COPE v1.2.5, and unique nucleotide sequences were defined as clonotypes. MiTCR v1.1 was used to align clonotypes to the IMGT TRBV, TRBD and TRBJ reference segments. The analysis was restricted to V-J combinations with a frequency above 0.0001, which together covered just over 99% of the repertoires. A TCS score was defined as the ratio of F50 (clonal expansion) to E x V (chaos), with BLOSUM62-based TCRdist applied between CDR3 peptides within each V-J. Welch's t-statistics and random forest reduced just over 500 V-J features to 10 to 15, which were used in a naive Bayes classifier (R e1071). Sample size was not statistically predetermined, and blinding of investigators to group allocation was not performed. The paper describes TCR Vbeta CDR3 sequencing of 135 peripheral blood samples, made up of around 41 ophthalmopathy patients, 70 to 80 hyperthyroidism patients and 17 progressor patients.

The material was peripheral blood mononuclear cells (PBMCs), obtained at new diagnosis, from a patient treated with antithyroid drugs. This chain joins TRBV4-1 to TRBJ2-7, with the D gene not clear enough to name. The TCR originated in a young woman with Graves disease. Donor details come from another sample of the same person, matched by shared clones. The CDR3 region reads CASSHRAYEEQYF. The DNA sequence is given as TGCGCCAGCAGCCACCGGGCTTACGAGGAGCAGTACTTC.